This TCR beta chain was recorded in a study of identical twins. Study outcomes and limitations: High-abundance cord blood beta clonotypes had fewer insertions; memory repertoires showed none. A cross-sectional statistical analysis, not follow-up of the same donors, supported the conclusions. Out-of-frame TCR alpha sharing observed in monozygotic twins exceeded model estimates.

Germline V gives CDR1 MNHEY, CDR2 SVGAGI. J gave up 4 bases and V 2 bases, and 13 bases lay outside the gene matches. This CDR3 is built from 18 residues. TCRdb independently ran MiXCR on the 5' RACE reads; one entry per CDR3 protein. The data hold around 280,000 distinct CDR3 sequences, with about 8.9% observed a single time. This clonotype was seen a few times. The antigen remains undetermined. These data were likewise used in another study, on yellow fever vaccine responses in identical twins.

Sequenced input: memory (CD45RO+) T cells sorted from blood. This chain joins TRBV6-5 and TRBJ2-2, with 7 positions matching TRBD1. The receptor's source is a young woman in good health. The CDR3 DNA follows: TGTGCCAGCAGTTACGGGATCCAAACAGGGGCGAGCACCGGGGAGCTGTTTTTT. Its translation: CASSYGIQTGASTGELFF.